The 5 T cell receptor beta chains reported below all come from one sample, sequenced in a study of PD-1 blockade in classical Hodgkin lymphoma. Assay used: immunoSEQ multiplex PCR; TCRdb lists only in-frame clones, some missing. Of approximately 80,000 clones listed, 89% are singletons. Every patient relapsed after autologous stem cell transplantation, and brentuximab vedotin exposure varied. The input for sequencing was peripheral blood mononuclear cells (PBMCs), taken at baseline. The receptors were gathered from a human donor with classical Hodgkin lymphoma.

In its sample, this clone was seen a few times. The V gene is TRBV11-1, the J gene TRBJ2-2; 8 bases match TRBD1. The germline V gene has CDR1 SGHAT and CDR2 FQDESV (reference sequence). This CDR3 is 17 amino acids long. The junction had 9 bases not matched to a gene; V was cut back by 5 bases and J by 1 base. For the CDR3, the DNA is TGTGCCAGCAGCCCCAAGACAGGGGCGAGGAACACCGGGGAGCTGTTTTTT. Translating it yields CASSPKTGARNTGELFF.

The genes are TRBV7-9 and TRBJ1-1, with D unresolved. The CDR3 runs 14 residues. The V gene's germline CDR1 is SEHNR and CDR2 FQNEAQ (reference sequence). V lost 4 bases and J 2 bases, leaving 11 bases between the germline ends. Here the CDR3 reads CASSSAGKNTEAFF. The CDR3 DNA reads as TGTGCCAGCAGCTCAGCCGGGAAAAACACTGAAGCTTTCTTT. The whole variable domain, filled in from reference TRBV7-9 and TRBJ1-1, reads DTGVSQNPRHKITKRGQNVTFRCDPISEHNRLYWYRQTLGQGPEFLTYFQNEAQLEKSRLLSDRFSAERPKGSFSTLEIQRTEQGDSAMYLCASSSAGKNTEAFFGQGTRLTVV.

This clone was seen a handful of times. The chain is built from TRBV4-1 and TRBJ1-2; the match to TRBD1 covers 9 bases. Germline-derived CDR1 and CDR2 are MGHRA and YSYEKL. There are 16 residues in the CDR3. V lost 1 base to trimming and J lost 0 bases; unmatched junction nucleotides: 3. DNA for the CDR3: TGCGCCAGCAGCCAAGCCGGGACAGGGTCTAACTATGGCTACACCTTC. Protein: CASSQAGTGSNYGYTF.

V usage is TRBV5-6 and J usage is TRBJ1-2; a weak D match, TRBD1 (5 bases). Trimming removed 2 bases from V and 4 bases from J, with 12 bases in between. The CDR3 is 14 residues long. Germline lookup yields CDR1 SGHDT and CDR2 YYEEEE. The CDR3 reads CASSLTGAAYGYTF. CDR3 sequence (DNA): TGTGCCAGCAGCTTAACTGGGGCGGCCTATGGCTACACCTTC.

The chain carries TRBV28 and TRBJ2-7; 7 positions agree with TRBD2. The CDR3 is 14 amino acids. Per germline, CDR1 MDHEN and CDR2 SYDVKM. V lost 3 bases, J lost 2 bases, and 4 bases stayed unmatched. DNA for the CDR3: TGTGCCAGCAGTTTCACTAGCGCGACCTACGAGCAGTACTTC. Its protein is CASSFTSATYEQYF. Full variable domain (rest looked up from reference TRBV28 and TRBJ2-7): DVKVTQSSRYLVKRTGEKVFLECVQDMDHENMFWYRQDPGLGLRLIYFSYDVKMKEKGDIPEGYSVSREKKERFSLILESASTNQTSMYLCASSFTSATYEQYFGPGTRLTVT.